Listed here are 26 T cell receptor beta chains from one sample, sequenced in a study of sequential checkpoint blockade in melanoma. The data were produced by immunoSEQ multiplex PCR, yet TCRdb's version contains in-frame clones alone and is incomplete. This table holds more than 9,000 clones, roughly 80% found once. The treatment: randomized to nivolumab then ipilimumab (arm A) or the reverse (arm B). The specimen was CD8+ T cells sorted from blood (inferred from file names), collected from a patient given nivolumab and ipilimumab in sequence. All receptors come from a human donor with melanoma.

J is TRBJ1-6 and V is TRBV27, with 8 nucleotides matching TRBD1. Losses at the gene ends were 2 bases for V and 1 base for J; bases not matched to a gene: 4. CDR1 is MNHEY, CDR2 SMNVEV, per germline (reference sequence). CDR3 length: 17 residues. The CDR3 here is CASSLIQGVSYNSPLHF. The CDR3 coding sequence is TGTGCCAGCAGTTTAATACAGGGGGTTTCCTATAATTCACCCCTCCACTTT.

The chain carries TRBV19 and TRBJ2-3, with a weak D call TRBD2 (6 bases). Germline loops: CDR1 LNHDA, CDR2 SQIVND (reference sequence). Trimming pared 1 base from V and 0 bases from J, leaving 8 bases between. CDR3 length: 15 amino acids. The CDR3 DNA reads TGTGCCAGTAGTATAGCTGGGACTAGCACAGATACGCAGTATTTT. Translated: CASSIAGTSTDTQYF.

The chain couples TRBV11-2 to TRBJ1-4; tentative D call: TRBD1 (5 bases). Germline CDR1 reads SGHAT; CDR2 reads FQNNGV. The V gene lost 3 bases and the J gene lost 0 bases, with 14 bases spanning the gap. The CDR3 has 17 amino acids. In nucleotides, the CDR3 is TGTGCCAGCAGCTTTCCGGACGGGGGAGCAACTAATGAAAAACTGTTTTTT. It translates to CASSFPDGGATNEKLFF.

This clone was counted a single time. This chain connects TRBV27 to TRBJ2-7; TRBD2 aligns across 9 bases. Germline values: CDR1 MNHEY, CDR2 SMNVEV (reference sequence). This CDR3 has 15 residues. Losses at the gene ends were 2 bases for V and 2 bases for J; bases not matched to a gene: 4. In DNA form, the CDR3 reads TGTGCCAGCAGTTTAAGCGCGGGAGGGCCCTACGAGCAGTACTTC. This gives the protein CASSLSAGGPYEQYF.

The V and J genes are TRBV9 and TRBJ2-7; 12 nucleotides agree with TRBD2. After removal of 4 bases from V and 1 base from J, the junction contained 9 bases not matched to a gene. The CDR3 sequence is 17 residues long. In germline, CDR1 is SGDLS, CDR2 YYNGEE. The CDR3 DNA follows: TGTGCCAGCAGCCCACATCAGGGACTAGCGGGTTCCTACGAGCAGTACTTC. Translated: CASSPHQGLAGSYEQYF.

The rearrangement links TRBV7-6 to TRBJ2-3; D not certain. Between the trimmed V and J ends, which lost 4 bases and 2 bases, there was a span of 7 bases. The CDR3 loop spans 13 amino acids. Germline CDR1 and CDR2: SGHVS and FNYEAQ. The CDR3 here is CASSSFSTDTQYF. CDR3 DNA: TGTGCCAGCAGCTCCTTTTCCACAGATACGCAGTATTTT.

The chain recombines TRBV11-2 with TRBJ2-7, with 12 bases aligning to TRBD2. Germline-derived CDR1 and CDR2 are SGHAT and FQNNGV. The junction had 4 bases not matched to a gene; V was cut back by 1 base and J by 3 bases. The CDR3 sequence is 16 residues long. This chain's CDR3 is CASSLGGGLAGYEQYF. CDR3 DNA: TGTGCCAGCAGCTTAGGGGGGGGACTAGCGGGCTACGAGCAGTACTTC.

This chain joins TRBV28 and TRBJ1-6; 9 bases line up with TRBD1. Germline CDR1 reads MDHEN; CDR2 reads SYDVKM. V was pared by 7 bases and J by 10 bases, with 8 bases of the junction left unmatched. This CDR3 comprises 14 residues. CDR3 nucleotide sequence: TGTGCCAGCAAACCGGACAGGGGAGAATCACCCCTCCACTTT. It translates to CASKPDRGESPLHF.

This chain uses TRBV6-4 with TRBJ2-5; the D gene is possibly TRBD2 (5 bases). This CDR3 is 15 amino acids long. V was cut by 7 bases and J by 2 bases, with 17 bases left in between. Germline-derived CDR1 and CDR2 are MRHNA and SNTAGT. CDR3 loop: CASTEGGGPQETQYF. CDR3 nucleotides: TGTGCCAGCACCGAGGGTGGTGGGCCTCAAGAGACCCAGTACTTC.

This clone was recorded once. The CDR3 coding sequence is TGTGCCACCAGCAGAGCCAGGCTAGCTAGCACAGATACGCAGTATTTT. Its protein product is CATSRARLASTDTQYF. V is TRBV15 and J is TRBJ2-3; TRBD2 might be the D (5 bases). With 1 base removed from V and 0 bases from J, the gap between germline ends came to 11 bases. The CDR3 runs to 16 residues. Germline V gene data show CDR1 as LNHNV and CDR2 as YYDKDF (reference sequence).

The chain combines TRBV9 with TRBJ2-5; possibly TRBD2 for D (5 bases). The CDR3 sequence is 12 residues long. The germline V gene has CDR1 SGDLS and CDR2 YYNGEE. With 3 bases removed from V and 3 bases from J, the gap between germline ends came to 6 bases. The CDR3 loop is CASSGGKETQYF. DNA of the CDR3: TGTGCCAGCAGCGGAGGGAAAGAGACCCAGTACTTC.

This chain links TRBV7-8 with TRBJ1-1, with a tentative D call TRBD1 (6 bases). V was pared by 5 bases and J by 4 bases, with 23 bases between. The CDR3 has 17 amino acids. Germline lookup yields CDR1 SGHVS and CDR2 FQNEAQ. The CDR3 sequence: CASSEGWWQGMGTEAFF. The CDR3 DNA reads TGTGCCAGCAGCGAGGGGTGGTGGCAGGGGATGGGCACTGAAGCTTTCTTT.

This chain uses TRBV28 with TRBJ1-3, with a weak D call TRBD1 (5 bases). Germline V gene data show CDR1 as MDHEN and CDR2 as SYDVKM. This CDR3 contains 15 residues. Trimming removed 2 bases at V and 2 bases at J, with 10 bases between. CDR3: CASSLRGGPGNTIYF. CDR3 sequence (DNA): TGTGCCAGCAGTTTAAGGGGAGGGCCTGGAAACACCATATATTTT.

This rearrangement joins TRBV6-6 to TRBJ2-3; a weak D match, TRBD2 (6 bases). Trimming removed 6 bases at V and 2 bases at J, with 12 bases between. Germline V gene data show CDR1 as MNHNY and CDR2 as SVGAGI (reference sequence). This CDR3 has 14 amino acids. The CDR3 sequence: CASSQDYTTDTQYF. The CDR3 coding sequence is TGTGCCAGCAGCCAGGACTATACCACAGATACGCAGTATTTT.

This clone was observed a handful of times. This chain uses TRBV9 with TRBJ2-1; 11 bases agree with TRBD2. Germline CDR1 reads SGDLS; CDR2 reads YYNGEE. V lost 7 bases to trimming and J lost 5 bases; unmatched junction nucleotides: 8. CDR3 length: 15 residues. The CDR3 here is CASSRLAGTHNEQFF. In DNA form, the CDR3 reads TGTGCCAGCTCAAGACTAGCGGGGACCCACAATGAGCAGTTCTTC.

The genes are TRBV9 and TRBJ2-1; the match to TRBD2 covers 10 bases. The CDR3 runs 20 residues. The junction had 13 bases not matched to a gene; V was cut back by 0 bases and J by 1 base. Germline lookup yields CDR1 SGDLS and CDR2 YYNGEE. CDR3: CASSVVAGGPTTLSYNEQFF. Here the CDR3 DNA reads TGTGCCAGCAGCGTAGTAGCGGGAGGCCCCACCACGTTATCCTACAATGAGCAGTTCTTC.

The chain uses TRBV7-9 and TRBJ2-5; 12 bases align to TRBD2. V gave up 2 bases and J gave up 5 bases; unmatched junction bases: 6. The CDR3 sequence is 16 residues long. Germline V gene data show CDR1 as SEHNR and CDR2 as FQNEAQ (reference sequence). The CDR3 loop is CASSLSSGRDRETQYF. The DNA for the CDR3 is TGTGCCAGCAGCTTATCTAGCGGGAGGGACAGGGAGACCCAGTACTTC.

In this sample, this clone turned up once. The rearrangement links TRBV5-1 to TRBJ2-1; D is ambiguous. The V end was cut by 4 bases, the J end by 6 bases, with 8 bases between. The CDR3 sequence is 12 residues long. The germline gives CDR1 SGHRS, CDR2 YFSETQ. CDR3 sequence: CASSPNFNEQFF. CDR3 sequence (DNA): TGCGCCAGCAGCCCAAACTTCAATGAGCAGTTCTTC.

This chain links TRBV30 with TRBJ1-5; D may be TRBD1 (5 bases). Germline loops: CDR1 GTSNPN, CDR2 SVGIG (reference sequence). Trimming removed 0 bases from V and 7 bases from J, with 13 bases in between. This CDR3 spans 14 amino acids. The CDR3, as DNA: TGTGCCTGGAGTGTATCAGGGCGCCGGCAGCCCCAGCATTTT. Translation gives CAWSVSGRRQPQHF.

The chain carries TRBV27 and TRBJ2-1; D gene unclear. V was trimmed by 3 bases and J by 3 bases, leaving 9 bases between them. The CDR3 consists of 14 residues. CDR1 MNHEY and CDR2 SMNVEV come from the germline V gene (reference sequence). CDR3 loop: CASSLNYHYNEQFF. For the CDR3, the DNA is TGTGCCAGCAGTTTGAACTACCACTACAATGAGCAGTTCTTC.

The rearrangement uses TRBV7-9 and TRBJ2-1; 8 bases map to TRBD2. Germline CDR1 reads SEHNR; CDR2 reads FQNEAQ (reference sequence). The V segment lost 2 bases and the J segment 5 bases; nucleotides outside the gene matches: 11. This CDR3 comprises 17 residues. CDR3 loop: CASSLWLAGPLHNEQFF. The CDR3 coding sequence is TGTGCCAGCAGCTTATGGTTAGCGGGGCCCTTACACAATGAGCAGTTCTTC.

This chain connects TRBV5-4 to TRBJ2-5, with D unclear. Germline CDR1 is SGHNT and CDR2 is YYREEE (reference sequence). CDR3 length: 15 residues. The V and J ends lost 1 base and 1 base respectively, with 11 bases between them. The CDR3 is CASSLRSHIQETQYF. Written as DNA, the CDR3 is TGTGCCAGCAGCTTGCGCAGTCACATCCAAGAGACCCAGTACTTC.

CDR3 DNA: TGCGCCAGCACCGACGGGACAGGGGGATACGAGCAGTACTTC. This codes for CASTDGTGGYEQYF. This chain connects TRBV10-2 to TRBJ2-7; 11 bases are shared with TRBD1. Germline CDR1 WSHSY, CDR2 SAAADI. This CDR3 is 14 amino acids long. The V and J ends lost 7 bases and 4 bases, in that order; junction bases with no gene match: 6.

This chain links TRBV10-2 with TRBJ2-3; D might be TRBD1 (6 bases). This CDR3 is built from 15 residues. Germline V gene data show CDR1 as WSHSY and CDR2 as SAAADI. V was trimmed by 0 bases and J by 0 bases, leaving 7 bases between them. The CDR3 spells CASSESGASTDTQYF. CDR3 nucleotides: TGCGCCAGCAGTGAGTCGGGGGCTAGCACAGATACGCAGTATTTT.

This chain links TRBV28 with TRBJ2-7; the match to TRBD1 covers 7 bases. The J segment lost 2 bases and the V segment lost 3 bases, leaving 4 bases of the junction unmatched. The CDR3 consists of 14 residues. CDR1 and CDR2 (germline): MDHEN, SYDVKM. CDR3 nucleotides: TGTGCCAGCAGTTTTTGGGACAGAACCTACGAGCAGTACTTC. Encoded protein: CASSFWDRTYEQYF.

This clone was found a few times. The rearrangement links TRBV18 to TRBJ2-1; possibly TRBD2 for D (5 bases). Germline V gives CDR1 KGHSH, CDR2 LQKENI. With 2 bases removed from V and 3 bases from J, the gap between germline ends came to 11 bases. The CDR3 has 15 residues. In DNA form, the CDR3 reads TGTGCCAGCTCACCAGAGCGGACCTTCTACAATGAGCAGTTCTTC. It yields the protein CASSPERTFYNEQFF.